This T cell receptor (beta chain) is from a study of blood T cell repertoires in COVID-19. Produced via immunoSEQ multiplex PCR; TCRdb's table is partial and in-frame only. Among over 110,000 clones listed, more than 60% were seen once. This CDR3 is 15 amino acids long. Looked up from germline, CDR1 is LNHDA and CDR2 is SQIVND (reference sequence). V shed 5 bases, J shed 6 bases, and the junction held 9 bases outside the gene matches. Material for sequencing was peripheral blood. The V gene is TRBV19, the J gene TRBJ2-7, with 11 nucleotides matching TRBD2. The source of this sequence is a woman aged 60-75 years with acute or convalescent COVID-19. CDR3 protein: CASSPRLAGLSEQYF. DNA for the CDR3: TGTGCCAGTAGTCCACGACTAGCGGGACTATCCGAGCAGTACTTC.